This T cell receptor (beta chain) was obtained from a study of regulatory T cells in long-lasting Graves disease. Findings and limits, study-wide: Graves' patients with persistent disease showed TCR diversity lower than patients newly diagnosed.

This clonotype was seen a handful of times. Its antigen remains unidentified. Germline CDR1 is ENHRY and CDR2 is SYGVKD. The germline V and J ends were trimmed by 8 bases and 5 bases, with 19 bases remaining between them. The CDR3 has 14 amino acids. Time point of the sample: newly diagnosed GD, antithyroid drugs for less than 3 months. RNA from PBMCs was the source of the TCR library. Assembly of TCR beta libraries relied on iRepertoire HTBI primers together with Arm-PCR of CDR3 regions. TCRdb passed the multiplex PCR reads through MiXCR, listing each CDR3 protein once. The sample holds roughly 560,000 distinct CDR3 sequences, about 12% seen once. The sample was also linked to a second study, of T cells in Graves' hyperthyroidism and ophthalmopathy. That source reports: The majority of expanded thyroid clonotypes above 0.001 also appeared in blood.

This clonotype originated in a woman aged 30 to 39 with Graves disease. The chain has TRBV10-3 and TRBJ2-7; D possibly matches TRBD1 or TRBD2 (5 bases each). Sequences were derived from peripheral blood mononuclear cells (PBMCs), sampled at new diagnosis, from a patient treated with antithyroid drugs. CDR3 amino acids: CAISPGTGRDEQYF. CDR3 nucleotide sequence: TGTGCCATCTCCCCCGGGACGGGTAGGGACGAGCAGTACTTC.